Below, 4 T cell receptor beta chains from the same sample are listed, as sequenced in a study of shared clonotypes between healthy human individuals. The method was immunoSEQ multiplex PCR; TCRdb's version includes in-frame clones alone and lacks a portion of them. The table records 1.5 million to 2.5 million clones, 85% to 95% of them present only once. The naive CD8 population came from CD45RO-negative cells selected for CCR7, without terminally differentiated effector memory CD45RA+ cells. The sequenced sample was naive CD8+ T cells sorted from blood. These TCRs come from a man between 18 and 35 years old in good health.

Regarding this clone: In the same sample, other DNA sequences code for this CDR3. The chain carries TRBV30 and TRBJ2-7; D is uncertain. The V gene's germline CDR1 is GTSNPN and CDR2 SVGIG (reference sequence). The CDR3 has 12 residues. Trimming removed 0 bases at V and 4 bases at J, with 7 bases between. The CDR3 is CAWSVLTYEQYF. The CDR3, as DNA: TGTGCCTGGAGTGTACTGACATACGAGCAGTACTTC. Supplemented by reference TRBV30 and TRBJ2-7, the full variable domain reads SQTIHQWPATLVQPVGSPLSLECTVEGTSNPNLYWYRQAAGRGLQLLFYSVGIGQISSEVPQNLSASRPQDRQFILSSKKLLLSDSGFYLCAWSVLTYEQYFGPGTRLTVT.

The V call is TRBV4-3, the J call TRBJ2-1, with 12 bases fitting TRBD2. The CDR3 spans 18 residues. CDR1 is LGHNA and CDR2 is YSLEER in the germline V gene. With V trimmed by 2 bases and J by 4 bases, 9 bases remained unmatched. The CDR3 sequence is CASSQLSSGTSGYNEQFF. For the CDR3, the DNA is TGCGCCAGCAGCCAACTATCGTCCGGGACTAGCGGGTACAATGAGCAGTTCTTC.

The J gene is TRBJ1-1, the V gene TRBV6-6, with no clear D. This CDR3 is built from 14 residues. Deletions cut 8 bases from V and 4 bases from J, with 17 bases between. CDR1 is MNHNY and CDR2 is SVGAGI in the germline V gene (reference sequence). CDR3 in amino acids: CASLVILGGTEAFF. The CDR3 bases are TGTGCCAGCTTGGTCATACTTGGCGGCACTGAAGCTTTCTTT.

This chain uses TRBV5-1 with TRBJ2-5, with D tentatively TRBD1 (6 bases). This CDR3 is 14 amino acids long. V lost 4 bases and J 4 bases, leaving 14 bases between the germline ends. Germline V lookup: CDR1 SGHRS, CDR2 YFSETQ. CDR3 loop: CASSNLDRRETQYF. CDR3 nucleotides: TGCGCCAGCAGCAACTTAGACAGGCGAGAGACCCAGTACTTC.